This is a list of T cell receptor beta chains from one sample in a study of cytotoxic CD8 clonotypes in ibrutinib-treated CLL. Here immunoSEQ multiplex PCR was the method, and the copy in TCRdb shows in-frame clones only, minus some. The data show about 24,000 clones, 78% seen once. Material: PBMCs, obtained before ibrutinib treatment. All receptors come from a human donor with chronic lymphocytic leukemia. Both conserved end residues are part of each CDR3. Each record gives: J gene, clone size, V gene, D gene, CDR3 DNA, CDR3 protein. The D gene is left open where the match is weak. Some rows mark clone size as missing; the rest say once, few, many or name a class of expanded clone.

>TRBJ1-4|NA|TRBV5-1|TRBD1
TGCGCCAGCAGCTTGGGTGGGACAGGGGGTTTCGCTAATGAAAAACTGTTTTTT
CASSLGGTGGFANEKLFF
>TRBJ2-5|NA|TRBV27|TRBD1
TGTGCCAGCAGTCCTGACAGGGGAGGCGAGACCCAGTACTTC
CASSPDRGGETQYF
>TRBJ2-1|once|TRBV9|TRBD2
TGTGCCAGCAGCGTAGGTGGCGGGAGAAACCACAATGAGCAGTTCTTC
CASSVGGGRNHNEQFF
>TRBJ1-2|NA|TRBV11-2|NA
TGTGCCAGCAGCATAACAGGGTTGGACTATGGCTACACCTTC
CASSITGLDYGYTF
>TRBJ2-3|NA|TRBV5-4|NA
TGTGCCAGCAGCTTGTCTTTGGGTACGCAGTATTTT
CASSLSLGTQYF
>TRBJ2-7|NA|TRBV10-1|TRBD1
TGCGCCAGGGCCTCCGGGACAGGGGCCTACGAGCAGTACTTC
CARASGTGAYEQYF
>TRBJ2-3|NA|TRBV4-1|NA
TGCGCCAGCAGCCAAGATCCTCAGGGATTTAACACAGATACGCAGTATTTT
CASSQDPQGFNTDTQYF
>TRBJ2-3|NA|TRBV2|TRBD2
TGTGCCAGCAGGCAGACTAGCGGGAGCCCAGATACGCAGTATTTT
CASRQTSGSPDTQYF
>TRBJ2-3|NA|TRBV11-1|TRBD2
TGTGCCAGCAGCTTAGCCCTTGGCGGGAGTGGAGCAGATACGCAGTATTTT
CASSLALGGSGADTQYF
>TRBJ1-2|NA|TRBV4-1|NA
TGCGCCAGCAGCCAAGATAGGTCAGGGTACTATGGCTACACCTTC
CASSQDRSGYYGYTF
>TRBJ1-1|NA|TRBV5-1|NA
TGCGCCAGCAGCTTGAGGGCGAACACTGAAGCTTTCTTT
CASSLRANTEAFF
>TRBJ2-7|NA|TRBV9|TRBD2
TGTGCCAGCAGCGTACATGGTAGCGGGAGGGTTGAGCAGTACTTC
CASSVHGSGRVEQYF
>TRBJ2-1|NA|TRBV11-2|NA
TGTGCCAGCAGACTCAGCGTTTCCTCCTACAATGAGCAGTTCTTC
CASRLSVSSYNEQFF
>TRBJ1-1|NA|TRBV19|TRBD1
TGTGCCAGTAGAGTGCAGGGGGGGACTGAAGCTTTCTTT
CASRVQGGTEAFF
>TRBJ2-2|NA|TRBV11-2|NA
TGTGCCAGCAGCCAAATTCCCGGGACCGGGGAGCTGTTTTTT
CASSQIPGTGELFF
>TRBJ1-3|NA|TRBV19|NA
TGTGCCAGTAGTATCCCCCCAGGTCTCGGAAACACCATATATTTT
CASSIPPGLGNTIYF
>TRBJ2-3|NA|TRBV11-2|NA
TGTGCCAGCAGCTTAGAGAGAAGGTTGGCCGAGAGCACAGATACGCAGTATTTT
CASSLERRLAESTDTQYF
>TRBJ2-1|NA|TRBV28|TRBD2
TGTGCCAGCAGTTTTTACCCCCAAGGACTAGCGGGAGCAGGTACAAATGAGCAGTTCTTC
CASSFYPQGLAGAGTNEQFF
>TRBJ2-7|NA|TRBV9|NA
TGTGCCAGCAGCCCTGGGGGAGCTTCCTACGAGCAGTACTTC
CASSPGGASYEQYF
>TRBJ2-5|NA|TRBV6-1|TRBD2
TGTGCCAGCAGTGAAGCGGGCGGGGTACTAGCGGTCCAAGGGAAGTACTTC
CASSEAGGVLAVQGKYF
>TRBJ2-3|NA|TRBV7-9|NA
TGTGCCAGCAGCTTAGGGGGGGTATACACAGATACGCAGTATTTT
CASSLGGVYTDTQYF
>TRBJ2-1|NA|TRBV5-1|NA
TGCGCCAGCAGCCCCTCCGGCAGCGCCATATCCTACAATGAGCAGTTCTTC
CASSPSGSAISYNEQFF
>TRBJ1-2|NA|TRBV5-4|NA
TGTGCCAGCAGCTTGACCGGACAGAACTATGGCTACACCTTC
CASSLTGQNYGYTF
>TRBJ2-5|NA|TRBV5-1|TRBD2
TGCGCCAGCAGTCTTAGCGGGAGCGGAGAGACCCAGTACTTC
CASSLSGSGETQYF
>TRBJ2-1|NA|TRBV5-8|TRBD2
TGTGCCAGCAGCTTTGGCGGGAGGGCCAGGAATGAGCAGTTCTTC
CASSFGGRARNEQFF
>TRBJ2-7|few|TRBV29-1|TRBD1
TGCAGCGCAGGACAGGGGACAACCTACGAGCAGTACTTC
CSAGQGTTYEQYF
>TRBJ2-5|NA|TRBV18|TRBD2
TGTGCCAGCTCACGGCGGGGGTCTCTCCAAGAGACCCAGTACTTC
CASSRRGSLQETQYF
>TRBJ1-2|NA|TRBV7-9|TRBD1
TGTGCCAGCAGCCTCCAGACAGGGGGTAATGGCTACACCTTC
CASSLQTGGNGYTF
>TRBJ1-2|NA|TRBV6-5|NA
TGTGCCAGCAGTTACTCGGGACGAAACGGAGGCTACACCTTC
CASSYSGRNGGYTF
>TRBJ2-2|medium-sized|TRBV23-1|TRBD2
TGCGCCAGCAGATTAACTAGCGGGAGCTGCACCGGGGAGCTGTTTTTT
CASRLTSGSCTGELFF
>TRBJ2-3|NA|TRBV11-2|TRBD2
TGTGCCAGCAGCCCCCCGGGACTAGCGAACACAGATACGCAGTATTTT
CASSPPGLANTDTQYF
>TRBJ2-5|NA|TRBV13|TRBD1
TGTGCCAGCAGTCGTTCCGACAGGGATCGAGAGACCCAGTACTTC
CASSRSDRDRETQYF
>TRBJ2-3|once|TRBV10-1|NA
TGCGCCAGCAGAAATCATGGGGCCGCAGATACGCAGTATTTT
CASRNHGAADTQYF